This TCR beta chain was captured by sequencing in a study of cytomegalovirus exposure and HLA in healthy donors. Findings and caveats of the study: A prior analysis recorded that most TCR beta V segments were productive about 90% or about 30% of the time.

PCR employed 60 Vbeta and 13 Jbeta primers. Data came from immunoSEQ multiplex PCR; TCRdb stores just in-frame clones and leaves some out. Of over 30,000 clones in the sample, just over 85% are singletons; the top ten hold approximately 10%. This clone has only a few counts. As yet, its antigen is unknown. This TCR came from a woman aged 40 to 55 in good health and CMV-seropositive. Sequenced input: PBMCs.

The CDR3, as DNA: TGTGCCAGCACGACAGTGTGGGGCTACACCTTC. Protein: CASTTVWGYTF. The rearrangement links TRBV6-1 to TRBJ1-2, with D possibly TRBD1 on 5 matching bases. CDR1 is MNHNS and CDR2 is SASEGT in the germline V gene. Trimming removed 7 bases at V and 8 bases at J, with 11 bases between. The CDR3 sequence is 11 residues long.